The entry below gives a single T cell receptor beta chain sequence along with its context. Its cognate antigen is unknown. The assay was immunoSEQ multiplex PCR, and TCRdb's table has in-frame clones only and misses some. Among approximately 100,000 clones listed, approximately 84% were seen once. From germline, CDR1 is SEHNR and CDR2 FQNEAQ (reference sequence). The CDR3 is 14 amino acids. After removal of 5 bases from V and 5 bases from J, the junction contained 8 bases not matched to a gene. This sample was taken from a study of graft-versus-host responses after intestinal transplantation. Study information: Anti-thymocyte globulin was used for induction in all recipients, who then took tacrolimus and steroids for approximately 3 years.

The sample in question was unstimulated CD4+ T cells sorted from spleen or lymph node cells, obtained before intestinal transplant. The TCR originated in a human donor who received an intestinal transplant. This chain uses TRBV7-9 with TRBJ2-7, with 8 bases that match TRBD1. This chain's CDR3 is CASSIGQGGHEQYF. CDR3 bases: TGTGCCAGCAGCATCGGACAGGGCGGCCACGAGCAGTACTTC.